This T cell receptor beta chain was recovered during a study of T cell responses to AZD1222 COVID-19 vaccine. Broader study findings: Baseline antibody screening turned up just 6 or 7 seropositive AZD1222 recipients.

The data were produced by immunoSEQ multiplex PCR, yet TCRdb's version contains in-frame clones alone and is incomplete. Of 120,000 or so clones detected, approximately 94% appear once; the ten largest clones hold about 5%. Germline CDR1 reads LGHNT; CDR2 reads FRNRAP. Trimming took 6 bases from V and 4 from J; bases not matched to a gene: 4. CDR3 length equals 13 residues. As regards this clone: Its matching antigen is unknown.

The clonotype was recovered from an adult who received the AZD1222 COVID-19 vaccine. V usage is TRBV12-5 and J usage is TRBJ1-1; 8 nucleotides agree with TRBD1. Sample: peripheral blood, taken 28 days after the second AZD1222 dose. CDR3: CASGLTGGTEAFF. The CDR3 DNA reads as TGTGCTAGTGGACTCACAGGGGGCACTGAAGCTTTCTTT.